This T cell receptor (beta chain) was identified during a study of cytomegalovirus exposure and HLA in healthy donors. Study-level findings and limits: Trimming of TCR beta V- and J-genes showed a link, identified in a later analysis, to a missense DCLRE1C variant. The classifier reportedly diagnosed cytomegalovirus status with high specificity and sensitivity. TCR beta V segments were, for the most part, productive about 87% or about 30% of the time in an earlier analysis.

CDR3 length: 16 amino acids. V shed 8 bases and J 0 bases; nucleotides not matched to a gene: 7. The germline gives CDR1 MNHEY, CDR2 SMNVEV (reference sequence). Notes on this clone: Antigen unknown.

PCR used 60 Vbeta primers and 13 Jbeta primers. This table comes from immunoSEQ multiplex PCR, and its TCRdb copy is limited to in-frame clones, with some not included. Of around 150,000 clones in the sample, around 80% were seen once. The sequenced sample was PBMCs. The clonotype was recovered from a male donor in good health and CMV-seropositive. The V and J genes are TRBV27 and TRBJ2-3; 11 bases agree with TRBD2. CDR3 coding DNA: TGTGCCAGCCGCGCTATAGCGGGGGGGAGCACAGATACGCAGTATTTT. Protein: CASRAIAGGSTDTQYF.